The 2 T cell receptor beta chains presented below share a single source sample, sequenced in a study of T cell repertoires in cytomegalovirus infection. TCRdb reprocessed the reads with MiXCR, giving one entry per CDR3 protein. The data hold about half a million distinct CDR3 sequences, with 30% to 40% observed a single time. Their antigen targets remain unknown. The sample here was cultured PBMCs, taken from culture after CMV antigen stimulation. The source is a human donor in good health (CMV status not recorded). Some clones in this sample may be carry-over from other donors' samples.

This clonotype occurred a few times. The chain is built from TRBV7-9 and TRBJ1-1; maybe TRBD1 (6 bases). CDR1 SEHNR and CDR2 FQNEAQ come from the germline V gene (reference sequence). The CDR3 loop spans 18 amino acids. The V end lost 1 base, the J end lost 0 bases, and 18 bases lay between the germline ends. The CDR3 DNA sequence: TGTGCCAGCAGCTTAGACCTGGACAGCCAATTCATGAACACTGAAGCTTTCTTT. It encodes CASSLDLDSQFMNTEAFF. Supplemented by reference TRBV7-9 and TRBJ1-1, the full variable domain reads DTGVSQNPRHKITKRGQNVTFRCDPISEHNRLYWYRQTLGQGPEFLTYFQNEAQLEKSRLLSDRFSAERPKGSFSTLEIQRTEQGDSAMYLCASSLDLDSQFMNTEAFFGQGTRLTVV.

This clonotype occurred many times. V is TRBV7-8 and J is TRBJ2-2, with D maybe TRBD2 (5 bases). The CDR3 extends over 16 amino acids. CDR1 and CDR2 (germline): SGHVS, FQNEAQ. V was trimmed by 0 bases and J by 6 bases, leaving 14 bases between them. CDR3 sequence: CASSLAGVGVAGELFF. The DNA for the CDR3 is TGTGCCAGCAGCTTAGCGGGAGTGGGAGTAGCCGGGGAGCTGTTTTTT.